A single sample gave rise to the 27 T cell receptor beta chains below, sequenced in a study of T cells in Graves' hyperthyroidism and ophthalmopathy. Amplified TCR beta CDR3 regions came from RNA transcripts. During a first-round RT-PCR of the TCR CDR3, the HTBI primer set was used. TCRdb itself ran the multiplex PCR reads through MiXCR, one entry per CDR3 protein. The table records 640,000 or so distinct CDR3 sequences, around 15% of them present only once. The sample was blood. All receptors come from a woman aged 40 to 50 with Graves' ophthalmopathy.

Many counts were recorded for this clonotype. The chain recombines TRBV28 with TRBJ2-5; 7 positions match TRBD1. This CDR3 spans 14 amino acids. Germline-derived CDR1 and CDR2 are MDHEN and SYDVKM. Germline trimming cut 5 bases from V and 4 bases from J; bases unmatched to any gene: 7. The CDR3 bases are TGTGCCAGCAGTCTGGGGACAGTCTTAGAGACCCAGTACTTC. It translates to CASSLGTVLETQYF.

This clonotype was seen many times. This rearrangement joins TRBV7-2 to TRBJ1-2; D not certain. Germline lookup yields CDR1 SGHTA and CDR2 FQGNSA. Trimming took 5 bases from V and 0 from J, leaving 13 bases between them. This CDR3 spans 15 amino acids. The CDR3, as DNA: TGTGCCAGCAGCGCACTAAACACAGCTAACTATGGCTACACCTTC. This sequence encodes CASSALNTANYGYTF.

At least ten counts were recorded for this clonotype. The CDR3 nucleotides are TGTGCCAGCAGTTACTCGGGACTAGCGGAGGCCTACGAGCAGTACTTC. Protein sequence: CASSYSGLAEAYEQYF. The V gene is TRBV6-5, the J gene TRBJ2-7; 11 bases agree with TRBD2. CDR1 MNHEY and CDR2 SVGAGI come from the germline V gene. J gave up 2 bases and V 0 bases, and 3 bases lay outside the gene matches. The CDR3 is 16 amino acids.

The rearrangement joins TRBV6-1 to TRBJ1-5, with D maybe TRBD1 (5 bases). Germline CDR1 and CDR2: MNHNS and SASEGT. The CDR3 sequence is 14 residues long. The V gene lost 8 bases and the J gene lost 7 bases, with 18 bases spanning the gap. CDR3 sequence: CASSVKTGRQPQHF. CDR3 bases: TGTGCCAGCTCTGTTAAAACGGGGCGCCAGCCCCAGCATTTT.

This clonotype has just a few counts. The V and J genes are TRBV19 and TRBJ1-1, with TRBD1 matching 8 bases. The CDR3 totals 15 residues. J lost 0 bases, V lost 5 bases, and 5 bases had no gene match. Germline CDR1 and CDR2: LNHDA and SQIVND (reference sequence). This CDR3 reads CASSPGQALNTEAFF. CDR3 coding DNA: TGTGCCAGTAGTCCGGGACAGGCTCTGAACACTGAAGCTTTCTTT.

In its sample, this clonotype was seen many times. This rearrangement joins TRBV6-2 or TRBV6-3 to TRBJ2-7; the D gene is possibly TRBD1 (5 bases). Germline loops: CDR1 MNHEY, CDR2 SVGEGT. The CDR3 is 15 amino acids. Trimming stripped 2 bases from V and 3 bases from J, with 14 bases between. CDR3 bases: TGTGCCAGCAGTTACCCGCAAATCAGGGTCTACGAGCAGTACTTC. It specifies CASSYPQIRVYEQYF.

This clonotype was observed a few times. This chain connects TRBV4-2 to TRBJ2-7, with 8 nucleotides matching TRBD2. Germline trimming cut 0 bases from V and 3 bases from J; bases unmatched to any gene: 4. The V gene's germline CDR1 is LGHNA and CDR2 YNFKEQ. CDR3 length: 15 amino acids. CDR3 sequence: CASSQESGRSYEQYF. The CDR3 DNA is TGTGCCAGCAGCCAAGAAAGCGGGAGAAGCTACGAGCAGTACTTC.

This clonotype has at least ten counts. This chain joins TRBV7-2 and TRBJ2-7; either TRBD1 or TRBD2 may supply D (5 bases each). Germline CDR1 reads SGHTA; CDR2 reads FQGNSA. CDR3 size: 15 residues. V dropped 0 bases and J dropped 0 bases, with 9 bases sitting between them. CDR3 nucleotide sequence: TGTGCCAGCAGCTTAGCGGGTGGGACCTCCTACGAGCAGTACTTC. It encodes CASSLAGGTSYEQYF.

This clonotype was seen repeatedly, ten times or more. The chain combines TRBV4-1 with TRBJ2-7; 9 bases line up with TRBD2. Germline V gives CDR1 MGHRA, CDR2 YSYEKL. CDR3 length: 17 residues. Trimming cost V 0 bases and J 6 bases; bases outside gene matches: 12. CDR3: CASSQDLISGRRREQYF. CDR3 in DNA: TGCGCCAGCAGCCAAGATCTAATAAGCGGGAGGCGTCGCGAGCAGTACTTC.

This clonotype was detected many times. V is TRBV10-3 and J is TRBJ2-2, with D perhaps TRBD2 (6 bases). Trimming stripped 0 bases from V and 5 bases from J, with 10 bases between. The germline V gene has CDR1 ENHRY and CDR2 SYGVKD. This CDR3 contains 15 residues. CDR3 protein: CAISESDGSTGELFF. DNA for the CDR3: TGTGCCATCAGTGAGTCAGACGGGAGTACCGGGGAGCTGTTTTTT.

V and J are TRBV29-1 and TRBJ2-7; D call uncertain. Germline CDR1 reads SQVTM; CDR2 reads ANQGSEA. Trimming removed 0 bases from V and 5 bases from J, with 14 bases in between. CDR3 length: 14 residues. The CDR3 here is CSVEDLSTPDEQYF. The CDR3 nucleotides are TGCAGCGTTGAAGATCTAAGTACCCCGGACGAGCAGTACTTC.

This chain joins TRBV20-1 and TRBJ2-7; the match to TRBD2 covers 10 bases. Germline CDR1 DFQATT, CDR2 SNEGSKA (reference sequence). The CDR3 sequence is 14 residues long. V lost 5 bases to trimming and J lost 0 bases; unmatched junction nucleotides: 4. Here the CDR3 reads CSAPTSGVSYEQYF. The CDR3 bases are TGCAGTGCTCCCACTAGCGGGGTCTCCTACGAGCAGTACTTC.

This clonotype came up many times. The rearrangement joins TRBV30 to TRBJ1-5, with 10 bases matching TRBD1. The germline V gene has CDR1 GTSNPN and CDR2 SVGIG (reference sequence). The CDR3 is 13 amino acids. The V segment lost 5 bases and the J segment 4 bases; nucleotides outside the gene matches: 2. This chain's CDR3 is CAWGGQGNQPQHF. CDR3 sequence (DNA): TGTGCCTGGGGGGGACAGGGGAATCAGCCCCAGCATTTT.

This clonotype was counted at least ten times. The chain recombines TRBV7-2 with TRBJ2-5, with 13 bases identical to TRBD2. Germline lookup yields CDR1 SGHTA and CDR2 FQGNSA. The junction had 7 bases not matched to a gene; V was cut back by 4 bases and J by 5 bases. This CDR3 contains 16 residues. CDR3 in amino acids: CASSWTSGRLTETQYF. The CDR3 bases are TGTGCCAGCAGCTGGACTAGCGGGAGATTAACGGAGACCCAGTACTTC.

In this sample, this clonotype turned up many times. This CDR3 reads CASTDRYTGELFF. CDR3 sequence (DNA): TGTGCCAGCACCGACAGATACACCGGGGAGCTGTTTTTT. The V and J genes are TRBV28 and TRBJ2-2, with D possibly TRBD1 on 5 matching bases. This CDR3 region has 13 residues. Germline loops: CDR1 MDHEN, CDR2 SYDVKM. Between the trimmed V and J ends, which lost 7 bases and 3 bases, there was a span of 9 bases.

About this clonotype: A single base separates this from a much larger clone, so it may be a read error. This chain connects TRBV2 to TRBJ2-7; no clear D. The CDR3 is 14 amino acids. The germline V gene encodes CDR1 SNHLY and CDR2 FYNNEI. V was pared by 8 bases and J by 3 bases, with 17 bases between. The DNA of the CDR3 is TGTGCCAGCGCCATAGGGCGCGGAGACTACGAGCAGTACTTC. Its protein product is CASAIGRGDYEQYF.

This clonotype has a handful of counts. The rearrangement links TRBV28 to TRBJ2-7; 7 nucleotides align to TRBD2. Germline CDR1 and CDR2: MDHEN and SYDVKM. This CDR3 has 15 residues. Unmatched junction bases numbered 11, after V lost 7 bases and J lost 2 bases. CDR3 in DNA: TGTGCCAGCACCTTGGGGCTAGCGGAAACCTACGAGCAGTACTTC. Amino acid sequence: CASTLGLAETYEQYF.

This clonotype was seen ten or more times. The chain has TRBV12-3 or TRBV12-4 and TRBJ1-5; 10 positions match TRBD1. The ends lost 5 bases at V and 1 base at J; junction bases unmatched: 2. The CDR3 contains 15 residues. DNA of the CDR3: TGTGCCAGCAGTCGACAGGGGGCCAGCAATCAGCCCCAGCATTTT. It is translated as CASSRQGASNQPQHF.

The table lists this clonotype with many counts. The CDR3 nucleotides are TGTGCCAGCAGTTTGTCCTCGGGACAGTACACCGGGGAGCTGTTTTTT. Translating gives CASSLSSGQYTGELFF. The chain employs TRBV27 and TRBJ2-2; 7 bases map to TRBD1. This CDR3 has 16 residues. V lost 3 bases to trimming and J lost 3 bases; unmatched junction nucleotides: 7. Per the germline V gene, CDR1 is MNHEY and CDR2 is SMNVEV (reference sequence).

This clonotype was picked up many times. The chain links TRBV2 to TRBJ2-2; TRBD2 might be the D (6 bases). Germline V gene data show CDR1 as SNHLY and CDR2 as FYNNEI. CDR3 length: 13 amino acids. Trimming shortened V by 7 bases and J by 3 bases, and 9 bases separated the two germline ends. This chain's CDR3 is CASTGTYTGELFF. CDR3 in DNA: TGTGCCAGCACTGGGACTTACACCGGGGAGCTGTTTTTT.

This clonotype was seen many times. The rearrangement links TRBV2 to TRBJ1-1; tentatively, D is TRBD1 (5 bases). Trimming pared 3 bases from V and 8 bases from J, leaving 10 bases between. Looked up from germline, CDR1 is SNHLY and CDR2 is FYNNEI. This CDR3 is built from 12 residues. Here the CDR3 reads CASSDWGFEAFF. For the CDR3, the DNA is TGTGCCAGCAGTGACTGGGGCTTCGAAGCTTTCTTT.

In its sample, this clonotype was seen many times. The rearrangement uses TRBV20-1 and TRBJ2-7; no clear D. Trimming took off 6 bases at V and 4 bases at J, with 13 bases between the two ends. Per the germline V gene, CDR1 is DFQATT and CDR2 is SNEGSKA (reference sequence). The CDR3 totals 12 residues. DNA for the CDR3: TGCAGTGCAAGGACGACTGCGTACGAGCAGTACTTC. Its protein is CSARTTAYEQYF.

This clonotype was seen many times. The chain links TRBV29-1 to TRBJ2-5; 7 bases align to TRBD1. CDR3 length: 13 amino acids. J gave up 1 base and V 6 bases, and 5 bases lay outside the gene matches. Germline CDR1 and CDR2: SQVTM and ANQGSEA. The CDR3, as DNA: TGCAGCGTCAACAGGGGCGGCCAAGAGACCCAGTACTTC. Encoded protein: CSVNRGGQETQYF.

This clonotype was recorded a few times. This sequence joins TRBV20-1 and TRBJ1-2; possibly TRBD1 for D (5 bases). This CDR3 comprises 13 residues. Germline V lookup: CDR1 DFQATT, CDR2 SNEGSKA (reference sequence). Trimming left V 0 bases short and J 4 bases short, with 9 bases between. The DNA for the CDR3 is TGCAGTGCTAGAGACGAAGGGGTCTATGGCTACACCTTC. This sequence encodes CSARDEGVYGYTF.

Of note for this clonotype: One end of the junction fails to match germline, which may point to a read error. The V gene is TRBV6-2 or TRBV6-3, the J gene TRBJ2-2; no clear D. This CDR3 is built from 12 residues. Germline lookup yields CDR1 MNHEY and CDR2 SVGEGT. For the CDR3, the DNA is TGTGCCGGCAGTTACGGTGCCGGGGAGCTGTTTTTT. It translates to CAGSYGAGELFF.

This clonotype was counted many times. The gene calls are TRBV28 and TRBJ2-2; the D gene is possibly TRBD1 (5 bases). The CDR3 is 12 amino acids. Germline CDR1 and CDR2: MDHEN and SYDVKM. Trimming took 6 bases from V and 7 from J, leaving 9 bases between them. CDR3 in DNA: TGTGCCAGCAGCTCCAGGGTCGGGGAGCTGTTTTTT. Protein sequence: CASSSRVGELFF.

This clonotype has ten or more counts. The V gene is TRBV28, the J gene TRBJ1-2, with unresolved D. This CDR3 comprises 15 residues. Germline V gives CDR1 MDHEN, CDR2 SYDVKM. Trimming took 3 bases from V and 4 from J, leaving 15 bases between them. CDR3 DNA sequence: TGTGCCAGCAGTTTCCCCGTCCGGGCGGGCTATGGCTACACCTTC. Translating it yields CASSFPVRAGYGYTF.